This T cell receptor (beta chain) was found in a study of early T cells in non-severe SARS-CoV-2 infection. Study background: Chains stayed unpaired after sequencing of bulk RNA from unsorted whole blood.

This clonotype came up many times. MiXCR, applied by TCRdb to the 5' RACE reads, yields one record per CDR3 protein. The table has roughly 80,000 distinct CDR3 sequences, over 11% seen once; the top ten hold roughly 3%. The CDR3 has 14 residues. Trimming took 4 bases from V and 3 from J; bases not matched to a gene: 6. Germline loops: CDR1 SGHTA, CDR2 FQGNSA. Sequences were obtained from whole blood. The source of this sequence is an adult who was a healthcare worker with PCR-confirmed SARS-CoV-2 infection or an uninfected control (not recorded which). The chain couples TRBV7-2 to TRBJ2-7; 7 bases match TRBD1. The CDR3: CASSYYGTDYEQYF. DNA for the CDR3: TGTGCCAGCAGCTACTACGGGACAGACTACGAGCAGTACTTC. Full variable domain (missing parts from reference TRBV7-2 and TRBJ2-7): GAGVSQSPSNKVTEKGKDVELRCDPISGHTALYWYRQSLGQGLEFLIYFQGNSAPDKSGLPSDRFSAERTGGSVSTLTIQRTQQEDSAVYLCASSYYGTDYEQYFGPGTRLTVT.